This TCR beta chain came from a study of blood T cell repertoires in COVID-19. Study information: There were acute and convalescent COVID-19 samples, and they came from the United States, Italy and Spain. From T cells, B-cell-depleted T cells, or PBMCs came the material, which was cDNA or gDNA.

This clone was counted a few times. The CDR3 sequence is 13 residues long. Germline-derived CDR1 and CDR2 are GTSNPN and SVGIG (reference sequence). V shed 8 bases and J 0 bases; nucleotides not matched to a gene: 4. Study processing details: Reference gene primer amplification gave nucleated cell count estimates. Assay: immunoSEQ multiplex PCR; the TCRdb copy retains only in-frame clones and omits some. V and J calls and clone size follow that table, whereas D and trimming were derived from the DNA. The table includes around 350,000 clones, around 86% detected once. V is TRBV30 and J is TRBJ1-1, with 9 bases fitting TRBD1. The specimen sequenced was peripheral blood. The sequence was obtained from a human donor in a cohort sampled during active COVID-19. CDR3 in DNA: TGTGCCGGGGGACAGGGTATGAACACTGAAGCTTTCTTT. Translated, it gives CAGGQGMNTEAFF. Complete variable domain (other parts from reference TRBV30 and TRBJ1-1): SQTIHQWPATLVQPVGSPLSLECTVEGTSNPNLYWYRQAAGRGLQLLFYSVGIGQISSEVPQNLSASRPQDRQFILSSKKLLLSDSGFYLCAGGQGMNTEAFFGQGTRLTVV.